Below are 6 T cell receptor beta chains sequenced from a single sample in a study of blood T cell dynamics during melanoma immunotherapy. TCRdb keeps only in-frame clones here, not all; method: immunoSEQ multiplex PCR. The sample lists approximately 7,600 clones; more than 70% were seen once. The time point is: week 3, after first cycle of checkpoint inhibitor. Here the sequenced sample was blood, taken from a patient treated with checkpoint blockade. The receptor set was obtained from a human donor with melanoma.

CDR3 in DNA: TGTGCCAGCTCACCACCGGAGTGGAACTATGGCTACACCTTC. This sequence encodes CASSPPEWNYGYTF. The V and J genes are TRBV18 and TRBJ1-2, with D unresolved. V dropped 0 bases and J dropped 2 bases, with 7 bases sitting between them. Per the germline V gene, CDR1 is KGHSH and CDR2 is LQKENI. The CDR3 extends over 14 amino acids.

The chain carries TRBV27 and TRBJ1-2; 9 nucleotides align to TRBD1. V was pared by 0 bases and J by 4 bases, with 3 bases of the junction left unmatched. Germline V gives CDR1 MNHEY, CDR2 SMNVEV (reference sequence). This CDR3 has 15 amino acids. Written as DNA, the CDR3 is TGTGCCAGCAGTTTATCGGACAGGGGCTTCTATGGCTACACCTTC. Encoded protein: CASSLSDRGFYGYTF.

The DNA for the CDR3 is TGTGCCAGTAAAGGACAGGGGAGAGTCGGAAACACCATATATTTT. Its translation is CASKGQGRVGNTIYF. V gene TRBV19 combines with J gene TRBJ1-3; 9 bases map to TRBD1. Germline CDR1 and CDR2: LNHDA and SQIVND (reference sequence). CDR3 length: 15 residues. The V and J ends lost 7 bases and 4 bases, in that order; junction bases with no gene match: 8.

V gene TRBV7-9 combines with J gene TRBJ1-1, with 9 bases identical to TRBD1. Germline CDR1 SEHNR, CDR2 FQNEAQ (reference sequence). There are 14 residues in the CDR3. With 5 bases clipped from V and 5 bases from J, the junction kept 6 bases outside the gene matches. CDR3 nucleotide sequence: TGTGCCAGCAGCATCCCGACAGGGGGTACTGAAGCTTTCTTT. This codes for CASSIPTGGTEAFF.

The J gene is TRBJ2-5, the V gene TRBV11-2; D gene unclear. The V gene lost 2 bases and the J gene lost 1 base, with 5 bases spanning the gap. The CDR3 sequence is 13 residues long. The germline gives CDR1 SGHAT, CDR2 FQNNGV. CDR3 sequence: CASSLIRQETQYF. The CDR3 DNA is TGTGCCAGCAGCTTAATTCGCCAAGAGACCCAGTACTTC.

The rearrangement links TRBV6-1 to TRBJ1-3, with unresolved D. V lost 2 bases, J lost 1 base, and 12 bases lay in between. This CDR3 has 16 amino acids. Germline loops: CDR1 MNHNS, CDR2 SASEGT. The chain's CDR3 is CASSETPDTSGNTIYF. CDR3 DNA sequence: TGTGCCAGCAGTGAAACCCCTGACACTTCTGGAAACACCATATATTTT.